Given below is one TCR beta chain in context. It has no known antigen specificity. Base qualities are missing; no much larger clone stands one base away. The CDR3 regions of human TCRbeta chains were subjected to immunosequencing. On the authors' methods: Repertoire TCRs were matched against a reference library of SARS-CoV-2-specific TCRs generated with the MIRA antigen-specificity platform. Breadth meant the fraction of unique TCRs that were SARS-CoV-2-associated, whereas depth meant the fraction of total T cells that were SARS-CoV-2-associated. Using the MIRA data, each spike-specific TCR was mapped to the spike region that the TCR reacts to and placed in a CD4 or CD8 class. Log10-transformed breadth and depth values were compared by one-way ANOVA with Sidak's multiple comparisons tests. TCRdb stores this immuneACCESS table with in-frame sequences only. Part of the clones is absent; in the studies checked, under half of the shortfall reflects unresolved V genes, and no reason is known for the rest. Clone size and the V and J calls come from that table; the DNA yielded D and trimming. The sample contains some 110,000 clones, 85% to 90% of them found a single time. Clones ranked in the top ten supply 3.5% of the sample.

Per the publication, the time point label means: about 28 days (+/-7) after the second vaccine dose. AZD1222 recipients given second doses at about 4 weeks or at about 12 weeks were pooled, since spike-specific TCR depth and breadth were not found to differ between the two schedules. Vaccinee samples were obtained from the UK trials COV001 and COV002, which included a single-blind randomized controlled phase 2/3 trial of AZD1222 (ChAdOx1 nCoV-19) in healthy adults. For TCRbeta chain sequencing, PBMC samples from trial participants were taken at day 0 and at day 28 after the second dose. The entry originates in a study of T cell responses to AZD1222 COVID-19 vaccine (dated by TCRdb to the early 2020s). For the study in its entirety: A total of under 250 trial participants underwent TCR sequencing, of whom nearly 210 had received two doses of AZD1222 and 26 had received two doses of the MenACWY control vaccine. Trial participants were enrolled by age into subgroups of 18-55, 56-69 and 70-plus years, and about 150, 27 and 61 TCR-sequenced participants, respectively, were included in these subgroups.

What the authors observed across the whole study: Because no day 14 peak-response samples were available, repertoires were characterized only after the peak T cell response. Epitopes outside the regions mutated in the B.1.351 and B.1.1.7 variants were reportedly recognized by nearly half of the unique spike-specific TCRs. Most participants were white British and females outnumbered males, and the authors suggested that clonal diversity may have been underestimated. After two AZD1222 doses, both the breadth and the depth of spike-specific TCRs were significantly higher than at day 0 and than in MenACWY recipients. In the small 56-69-year group, the increase in depth fell short of significance, most likely because of low power. Conclusions about previously exposed vaccinees are limited because only six or seven AZD1222 recipients were SARS-CoV-2 seropositive at baseline. CD4 TCRs associated with the vaccine covered the entire spike protein, and the dominant responses were in regions 160-218 and 743-854.

The receptor was derived from an adult who received the AZD1222 COVID-19 vaccine. The sample was peripheral blood, taken 28 days after the second AZD1222 dose.

The bases are TGTGCCACCAGTGACGGGGTCAGGGGCACAGATACGCAGTATTTT. Translated, it reads CATSDGVRGTDTQYF. The V and J genes are TRBV24-1 and TRBJ2-3, with the D segment possibly TRBD1 or TRBD2, each aligning over 5 bases. V sheds 4 bases and J sheds 1 base, leaving 11 bases between their ends. Taken from cysteine to phenylalanine, the CDR3 has 15 residues. Kept here is only the CDR3 DNA, which spans 45 bases and is read in frame from base 1. For CDR1 and CDR2, the germline V gene lists KGHDR and SFDVKD.